What follows are 17 T cell receptor beta chains derived from one specimen sequenced in a study of identical twins. TCRdb reprocessed the 5' RACE reads with MiXCR, giving one entry per CDR3 protein. The repertoire consists of about 700,000 distinct CDR3 sequences, with over 8.5% occurring once and the leading ten covering more than 0.75%. These data were also filed under a second study, of yellow fever vaccine responses in identical twins.

Sample: PBMCs. These receptors all come from a woman aged 18-29 years in good health.

The chain carries TRBV15 and TRBJ2-7; 11 nucleotides match TRBD2. Germline V gene data show CDR1 as LNHNV and CDR2 as YYDKDF (reference sequence). The CDR3 consists of 15 residues. Trimming at V came to 5 bases and at J to 3 bases, leaving 6 bases not matched to a gene. The CDR3 DNA reads TGTGCCACCAGCTTTGGGACTAGCGGAAGCTACGAGCAGTACTTC. Protein product: CATSFGTSGSYEQYF.

This clonotype was seen a few times. The rearrangement links TRBV4-1 to TRBJ2-1; 7 bases are shared with TRBD1. The CDR3 extends over 16 amino acids. CDR1 is MGHRA, CDR2 YSYEKL, per germline. With 1 base clipped from V and 4 bases from J, the junction kept 7 bases outside the gene matches. CDR3 residues: CASSQVRTGYYNEQFF. CDR3 in DNA: TGCGCCAGCAGCCAAGTGAGGACAGGATATTACAATGAGCAGTTCTTC.

This clonotype came up many times. CDR3 coding DNA: TGCAGTGCTAGGCTCCGGGACACCTACGAGCAGTACTTC. Translated: CSARLRDTYEQYF. The chain joins TRBV20-1 to TRBJ2-7; perhaps TRBD1 as D (6 bases). Per germline, CDR1 DFQATT and CDR2 SNEGSKA (reference sequence). V dropped 3 bases and J dropped 2 bases, with 11 bases sitting between them. This CDR3 comprises 13 residues.

This clonotype has more than one count but fewer than ten. The chain links TRBV15 to TRBJ2-7; D is ambiguous. V shed 0 bases and J shed 5 bases, with 8 bases lying between them. The CDR3 runs to 13 residues. Germline V gene lookup returns CDR1 LNHNV and CDR2 YYDKDF (reference sequence). CDR3 residues: CATSRDLWNEQYF. The CDR3 DNA reads TGTGCCACCAGCAGAGATCTGTGGAACGAGCAGTACTTC.

This clonotype was seen only a few times. The V call is TRBV6-1, the J call TRBJ2-3; D perhaps matches TRBD1 (6 bases). Trimming shortened V by 8 bases and J by 2 bases, and 17 bases separated the two germline ends. Per germline, CDR1 MNHNS and CDR2 SASEGT. CDR3 length: 15 amino acids. CDR3 loop: CASLGGYTTTDTQYF. The CDR3 DNA follows: TGTGCCAGCCTTGGGGGCTACACAACCACAGATACGCAGTATTTT.

This clonotype was detected only a few times. The chain is built from TRBV28 and TRBJ2-2; perhaps D is TRBD1 or TRBD2 (5 bases each). Germline assignment: CDR1 MDHEN and CDR2 SYDVKM. CDR3 size: 13 residues. V lost 3 bases to trimming and J lost 6 bases, with 8 bases between them. The CDR3 bases are TGTGCCAGCAGTTTGGGGGTCCCCGGGGAGCTGTTTTTT. This encodes CASSLGVPGELFF.

This clonotype was recorded a few times. V gene TRBV20-1 combines with J gene TRBJ2-5; 9 bases are a match to TRBD2. In germline, CDR1 is DFQATT, CDR2 SNEGSKA (reference sequence). The CDR3 is 16 amino acids. Unmatched junction bases numbered 10, after V lost 0 bases and J lost 5 bases. The CDR3 loop reads CSARDLQREVLETQYF. The CDR3 coding sequence is TGCAGTGCTAGAGACCTCCAGCGGGAGGTTCTGGAGACCCAGTACTTC.

This clonotype came up a few times. V is TRBV3-1 and J is TRBJ1-3, with D maybe TRBD1 (5 bases). This CDR3 is built from 13 residues. The germline gives CDR1 LGHDT, CDR2 YNNKEL (reference sequence). V was clipped by 0 bases and J by 8 bases, with 8 bases between them. The CDR3 reads CASSQDRAYTIYF. The CDR3 coding sequence is TGTGCCAGCAGCCAAGACAGGGCATACACCATATATTTT.

This chain uses TRBV20-1 with TRBJ2-1; possibly TRBD1 or TRBD2 for D (5 bases each). The germline V and J ends were trimmed by 1 base and 8 bases, with 18 bases remaining between them. This CDR3 comprises 15 residues. Germline assignment: CDR1 DFQATT and CDR2 SNEGSKA (reference sequence). The CDR3 region has the DNA TGCAGTGCTAGAGCCCCGGGGCGGGTAGTAGATGAGCAGTTCTTC. This sequence encodes CSARAPGRVVDEQFF.

CDR3 amino acids: CSASRPGQGLNQPQHF. The CDR3 coding sequence is TGCAGTGCTAGTAGACCCGGACAGGGATTAAATCAGCCCCAGCATTTT. The rearrangement joins TRBV20-1 to TRBJ1-5; 8 nucleotides match TRBD1. The CDR3 has 16 amino acids. V trimming: 3 bases; J trimming: 4 bases; junction bases outside the gene matches: 11. Germline assignment: CDR1 DFQATT and CDR2 SNEGSKA (reference sequence).

This chain joins TRBV20-1 and TRBJ2-5; D ambiguous. Germline values: CDR1 DFQATT, CDR2 SNEGSKA (reference sequence). This CDR3 has 15 residues. Trimming shortened V by 1 base and J by 1 base, and 13 bases separated the two germline ends. CDR3 sequence: CSARAYRVLQETQYF. The CDR3 coding sequence is TGCAGTGCTAGAGCCTACCGGGTCCTCCAAGAGACCCAGTACTTC.

This clonotype was recorded a few times. The chain uses TRBV6-1 and TRBJ2-1; D possibly corresponds to TRBD2 (5 bases). The germline V and J ends were trimmed by 6 bases and 7 bases, with 16 bases remaining between them. The CDR3 is 14 amino acids. CDR1 and CDR2 (germline): MNHNS, SASEGT. DNA of the CDR3: TGTGCCAGCAGGTCTTCTCCTGGCGGGAATGAGCAGTTCTTC. The encoded protein is CASRSSPGGNEQFF.

The V gene is TRBV20-1, the J gene TRBJ2-1; the match to TRBD2 covers 8 bases. This CDR3 spans 16 amino acids. CDR1 DFQATT and CDR2 SNEGSKA come from the germline V gene (reference sequence). V was clipped by 1 base and J by 2 bases; unmatched bases: 7. In nucleotides, the CDR3 is TGCAGTGCTAGAGCCATTGCGGGGGGCCCCTACAATGAGCAGTTCTTC. Translated, it gives CSARAIAGGPYNEQFF.

This clonotype appeared a few times. The chain has TRBV6-4 and TRBJ1-3; D is uncertain. Germline V gene data show CDR1 as MRHNA and CDR2 as SNTAGT. V was trimmed by 2 bases and J by 0 bases, leaving 5 bases between them. This CDR3 spans 14 amino acids. The CDR3 bases are TGTGCCAGCAGTGACGCCCACTCTGGAAACACCATATATTTT. Amino acid sequence: CASSDAHSGNTIYF.

As to this clonotype: Its ends do not fully match the called genes, so a read error is possible. The chain links TRBV4-1 to TRBJ2-7, with D perhaps matching TRBD1 (5 bases). Germline CDR1 reads MGHRA; CDR2 reads YSYEKL. This CDR3 comprises 13 residues. The chain's CDR3 is CASSQDMETDSIF. CDR3 bases: TGCGCCAGCAGCCAAGATATGGAGACAGATAGTATCTTC.

The gene calls are TRBV6-2 or TRBV6-3 and TRBJ1-5; 8 nucleotides agree with TRBD1. V shed 8 bases and J 2 bases; nucleotides not matched to a gene: 5. Germline V lookup: CDR1 MNHEY, CDR2 SVGEGT. The CDR3 sequence is 14 residues long. The CDR3 DNA reads TGTGCCAGCGGCACAGGGGGGGGCAATCAGCCCCAGCATTTT. It translates to CASGTGGGNQPQHF.

In its sample, this clonotype was seen a few times. The gene calls are TRBV27 and TRBJ2-1; 15 nucleotides agree with TRBD2. Germline lookup yields CDR1 MNHEY and CDR2 SMNVEV (reference sequence). The V and J ends lost 7 bases and 7 bases, in that order; junction bases with no gene match: 2. The CDR3 covers 14 residues. The CDR3 reads CASMGLAGGNEQFF. CDR3 sequence (DNA): TGTGCCAGCATGGGACTAGCGGGGGGAAATGAGCAGTTCTTC.